The TCR beta chain described here comes from a study of blood T cell repertoires in COVID-19. Study background: Spain, Italy and the United States supplied samples that represented acute and convalescent COVID-19. T cells, B-cell-depleted T cells, or PBMCs supplied cDNA or gDNA.

This CDR3 has 16 residues. The germline V gene has CDR1 MNHEY and CDR2 SMNVEV (reference sequence). The ends lost 6 bases at V and 2 bases at J; junction bases unmatched: 8. Per the original methods: How many nucleated cells were present was estimated from reference gene primer amplification. Clones were read by immunoSEQ multiplex PCR, and TCRdb kept only the in-frame ones, dropping some. D and trimming were read from the DNA, whereas the V and J calls and clone size are those reported in that table. The data show fewer than 200,000 clones, more than 85% seen once. The sample was peripheral blood. This receptor was taken from a man aged 35-49 years with active or convalescent COVID-19. The rearrangement links TRBV27 to TRBJ2-3; TRBD2 agrees at 10 bases. The CDR3 reads CASRLVAGGTTDTQYF. CDR3 DNA sequence: TGTGCCAGCAGATTAGTAGCGGGGGGTACCACAGATACGCAGTATTTT.